The present TCR beta chain was sequenced within a study of blood T cell repertoires in COVID-19. Study context: Sites across the United States, Italy and Spain contributed samples from acute and convalescent COVID-19. PBMCs, B-cell-depleted T cells, or T cells were the source of the cDNA or gDNA that made up the material.

Profiling relied on immunoSEQ multiplex PCR, and the TCRdb table lists in-frame clones only, not all of them. The sample consists of 93,000 or so clones, roughly 87% of them appearing once. CDR1 is MDHEN, CDR2 SYDVKM, per germline. The V gene lost 4 bases and the J gene lost 3 bases, with 18 bases spanning the gap. The CDR3 spans 16 residues. This clone has a single count. The chain carries TRBV28 and TRBJ1-2, with D possibly matching TRBD1 (6 bases). The receptor's source is a woman aged 80 or older in a cohort sampled during active COVID-19. Material: peripheral blood. CDR3 in DNA: TGTGCCAGCAGTTCTCCTTACGCGACAGGACACTATGGCTACACCTTC. The encoded protein is CASSSPYATGHYGYTF.